This TCR beta chain was found in a study of cytotoxic CD8 clonotypes in ibrutinib-treated CLL. Study at large: Among patients, some 24 responded partially and 2 completely; around 15 then stayed remitted and approximately twelve progressed after median approximately 72 months. It was after a median 12 months of treatment, range 6 to 36, that response samples were taken.

Profiled with immunoSEQ multiplex PCR; TCRdb holds only in-frame clones, not every one. This table has some 130,000 clones, 70% to 80% appearing once. Germline V gene data show CDR1 as SGHNT and CDR2 as YYREEE (reference sequence). V gave up 4 bases and J gave up 3 bases, with 13 bases separating them. The CDR3 runs 15 residues. As input for TCR beta libraries, roughly 2 micrograms of genomic DNA came from cryopreserved PBMCs. The specimen was PBMCs, collected after 24 months of ibrutinib treatment. The clonotype originates from a human donor with chronic lymphocytic leukemia. The rearrangement uses TRBV5-4 and TRBJ1-4, with D perhaps matching TRBD1 (5 bases). DNA of the CDR3: TGTGCCAGCAGCCCGGGGGGTGCGGCTAATGAAAAACTGTTTTTT. It encodes CASSPGGAANEKLFF.